This T cell receptor (beta chain) was captured in a study of blood T cell repertoires in COVID-19. Whole-study context: Nucleic acid was either cDNA or gDNA, and it came from T cells, B-cell-depleted T cells, or PBMCs.

Everyone who took part was roughly 18 to 89 years old, and they came from fewer than 25 US areas. Measured with immunoSEQ multiplex PCR; TCRdb has only the in-frame clones, and not every one. This sample has a few hundred thousand clones, with 80% to 90% found just once. The source material was PBMCs or T cells enriched from blood (not recorded which). The sequence derives from a man between 25 and 39 years old who had recovered from COVID-19.

CDR3 sequence: CATSSTPNTGELFF. CDR3 DNA: TGTGCCACCAGTTCGACTCCGAACACCGGGGAGCTGTTTTTT. This chain connects TRBV15 to TRBJ2-2; no clear D gene. The CDR3 contains 14 residues. Germline-derived CDR1 and CDR2 are LNHNV and YYDKDF (reference sequence). Trimming cost V 6 bases and J 0 bases, with 8 bases left between them.